This T cell receptor (beta chain) comes out of a study of response to subunit inactivated influenza vaccine. Study conclusions and caveats: Each seasonal influenza vaccination, the authors suggested, recruits few new T cells.

One entry per CDR3 protein results from TCRdb running MiXCR on the RT-PCR reads. The sample lists roughly 710,000 distinct CDR3 sequences, about 14% seen once, with 7.6% in the top ten. This clonotype turned up a few times. What it binds is not known. With 7 bases removed from V and 7 bases from J, the gap between germline ends came to 10 bases. Germline CDR1 is KGHDR and CDR2 is SFDVKD. The CDR3 spans 12 residues. This receptor was obtained from a man aged 50 to 60 who received an inactivated influenza vaccine. The source material was PBMCs from blood, sampled 14 days before vaccination. V is TRBV24-1 and J is TRBJ2-1; D not resolved. This chain's CDR3 is CATSLSGNEQFF. CDR3 DNA sequence: TGTGCCACCAGCTTGAGTGGAAATGAGCAGTTCTTC.